This T cell receptor (beta chain) was sequenced for a study of cytomegalovirus exposure and HLA in healthy donors. 60 Vbeta and 13 Jbeta primers were used in PCR. Here immunoSEQ multiplex PCR was the method, and the copy in TCRdb shows in-frame clones only, minus some. Its table records about 140,000 clones. Concerning this clone itself: Its antigen is currently unknown.

CDR1 SGHDT and CDR2 YYEEEE come from the germline V gene. Unmatched junction bases numbered 7, after V lost 7 bases and J lost 5 bases. The CDR3 has 13 amino acids. Whole-study results and caveats: It was reportedly the case that the classifier diagnosed cytomegalovirus status with high specificity and sensitivity.

Sequencing was carried out using PBMCs. The V gene is TRBV5-6, the J gene TRBJ2-3; 7 bases are a match to TRBD1. The clonotype was recovered from a woman under 30 in good health and CMV-seronegative. The CDR3, as DNA: TGTGCCAGCGGGACAGCCCCCCGAGATACGCAGTATTTT. This gives the protein CASGTAPRDTQYF. The full variable domain, its missing parts supplied by reference TRBV5-6 and TRBJ2-3, is DAGVTQSPTHLIKTRGQQVTLRCSPKSGHDTVSWYQQALGQGPQFIFQYYEEEERQRGNFPDRFSGHQFPNYSSELNVNALLLGDSALYLCASGTAPRDTQYFGPGTRLTVL.